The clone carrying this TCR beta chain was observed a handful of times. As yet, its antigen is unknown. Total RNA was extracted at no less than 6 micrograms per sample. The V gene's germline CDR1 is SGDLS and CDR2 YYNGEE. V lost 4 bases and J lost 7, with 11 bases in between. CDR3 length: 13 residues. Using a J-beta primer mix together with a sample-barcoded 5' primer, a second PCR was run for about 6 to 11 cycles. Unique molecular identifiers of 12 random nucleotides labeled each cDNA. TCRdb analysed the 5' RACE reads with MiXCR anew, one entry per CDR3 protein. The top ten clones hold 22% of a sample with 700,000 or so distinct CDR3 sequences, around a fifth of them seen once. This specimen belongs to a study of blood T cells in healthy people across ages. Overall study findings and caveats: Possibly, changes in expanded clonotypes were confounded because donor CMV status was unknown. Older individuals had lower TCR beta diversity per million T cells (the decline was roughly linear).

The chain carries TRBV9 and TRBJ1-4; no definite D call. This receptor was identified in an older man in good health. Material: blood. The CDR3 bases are TGTGCCAGCAGCCGGGAGACGGGTGAAAAACTGTTTTTT. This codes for CASSRETGEKLFF.